This T cell receptor (beta chain) emerged from a study of beta chain features in type 1 diabetes. The entirety of the isolated RNA underwent reverse transcription, so expressed TCRB transcripts were sequenced. Clones were sequenced by immunoSEQ multiplex PCR, and TCRdb holds only the in-frame ones, with some missing. The table has 200,000 to 250,000 clones, around 13% seen once. The CDR3 loop spans 15 amino acids. Germline CDR1 reads MGHRA; CDR2 reads YSYEKL. V lost 2 bases to trimming and J lost 4 bases, with 13 bases between them. Whole-study findings and limits: Insertions were fewer and deletions more numerous at VDJ junctions in type 1 diabetes patients. The study found moderately but significantly shorter TCRB CDR3s in all four CD4+ subsets of Type 1 diabetes patients.

In the case of this clone: Its matching antigen is unknown.

Sequenced input: naive CD4+ T cells from blood. The genes are TRBV4-1 and TRBJ2-3, with D maybe TRBD2 (5 bases). The sequence came from a man aged 30-40 years with type 1 diabetes. The CDR3 region has the DNA TGCGCCAGCAGCCAAACTGGACTGAGGGCAGATACGCAGTATTTT. The encoded protein is CASSQTGLRADTQYF.